This TCR beta chain was recorded in a study of blood T cells in healthy people across ages. Through a sample-barcoded 5' primer and a J-beta primer mix, a second PCR was run for about 7 to 12 cycles. TCRdb re-called the 5' RACE reads through MiXCR, storing one row per CDR3 protein. The top ten clones hold roughly 13% of a sample with 600,000 to 800,000 distinct CDR3 sequences, over 40% of them seen once. Germline values: CDR1 SGHNT, CDR2 YYREEE (reference sequence). The J segment lost 1 base and the V segment lost 6 bases, leaving 7 bases of the junction unmatched. This CDR3 region has 15 residues. The clonotype originates from a woman over 75 in good health. The specimen was blood. V usage is TRBV5-4 and J usage is TRBJ2-3, with 8 nucleotides matching TRBD2. CDR3 amino acids: CASTLLADGTDTQYF. Written as DNA, the CDR3 is TGTGCCAGCACCTTACTAGCGGACGGCACAGATACGCAGTATTTT. The whole variable domain, filled in from reference TRBV5-4 and TRBJ2-3, reads ETGVTQSPTHLIKTRGQQVTLRCSSQSGHNTVSWYQQALGQGPQFIFQYYREEENGRGNFPPRFSGLQFPNYSSELNVNALELDDSALYLCASTLLADGTDTQYFGPGTRLTVL.